These T cell receptor beta chains were read from a single sample in a study of early stage breast cancer tumors. TCRdb's table, derived via immunoSEQ multiplex PCR, lists solely in-frame clones and lacks some. Of about 28,000 clones in the sample, around three quarters were seen once. Sequenced sample: blood. These receptors originate from a person between 55 and 69 years old with breast cancer. The CDR3 runs from the conserved cysteine through the conserved F or W. The order of the fields is D gene, clone size, V gene, J gene, CDR3 DNA, CDR3 protein. D genes are given only for firm matches. For some rows the clone size is stated as once, few or many, or as a class when expanded; others skip it.

d_gene: NA; abundance: NA; v_gene: TRBV6-4; j_gene: TRBJ2-2; CDR3nt: TGTGCCAGCAGTGATTCAGGGAACACCGGGGAGCTGTTTTTT; CDR3aa: CASSDSGNTGELFF
d_gene: TRBD1; abundance: NA; v_gene: TRBV30; j_gene: TRBJ2-7; CDR3nt: TGTGCCTGGAAATTCAGGGACAGGGTTTTTGGCGAGCAGTACTTC; CDR3aa: CAWKFRDRVFGEQYF
d_gene: TRBD1; abundance: NA; v_gene: TRBV5-6; j_gene: TRBJ2-7; CDR3nt: TGTGCCAGCTATGGACAGGGTCAGTACGAGCAGTACTTC; CDR3aa: CASYGQGQYEQYF
d_gene: NA; abundance: NA; v_gene: TRBV28; j_gene: TRBJ2-2; CDR3nt: TGTGCCAGCAGTTTGGAGGGGGCGTCTGGCGGGGAGCTGTTTTTT; CDR3aa: CASSLEGASGGELFF
d_gene: NA; abundance: medium-sized; v_gene: TRBV28; j_gene: TRBJ1-1; CDR3nt: TGTGCCAGCCCAAGGCAGGGGCGCGTGACTGAAGCTTTCTTT; CDR3aa: CASPRQGRVTEAFF
d_gene: TRBD1; abundance: NA; v_gene: TRBV7-9; j_gene: TRBJ1-5; CDR3nt: TGTGCCAGCAGCCCGGGACAGGGAGGACAGCCCCAGCATTTT; CDR3aa: CASSPGQGGQPQHF
d_gene: NA; abundance: NA; v_gene: TRBV18; j_gene: TRBJ1-2; CDR3nt: TGTGCCAGCTCACCCCTCACCGGACAGTCCAACTATGGCTACACCTTC; CDR3aa: CASSPLTGQSNYGYTF
d_gene: NA; abundance: NA; v_gene: TRBV19; j_gene: TRBJ2-7; CDR3nt: TGTGCCAGTAGTCCGCCGGGCAGGGGATACGAGCAGTACTTC; CDR3aa: CASSPPGRGYEQYF
d_gene: NA; abundance: NA; v_gene: TRBV7-5; j_gene: TRBJ2-7; CDR3nt: TGTGCCAGAAGCTTAGTTTTACTAGCGGATTACGAGCAGTACTTC; CDR3aa: CARSLVLLADYEQYF
d_gene: TRBD1; abundance: once; v_gene: TRBV9; j_gene: TRBJ2-7; CDR3nt: TGTGCCAGCAGCGTAGGACCAGGGGGCGGATCAGACGAGCAGTACTTC; CDR3aa: CASSVGPGGGSDEQYF
d_gene: NA; abundance: NA; v_gene: TRBV10-3; j_gene: TRBJ2-1; CDR3nt: TGTGCCATTACATCGGATGGTAGCGGAGCCCTAAATATGGGTGAGCAGTTCTTC; CDR3aa: CAITSDGSGALNMGEQFF
d_gene: NA; abundance: NA; v_gene: TRBV11-3; j_gene: TRBJ2-1; CDR3nt: TGTGCCAGCACCCCGGGCTCTAGCGACTCCTACAATGAGCAGTTCTTC; CDR3aa: CASTPGSSDSYNEQFF
d_gene: TRBD1; abundance: NA; v_gene: TRBV18; j_gene: TRBJ2-1; CDR3nt: TGTGCCAGCTCACTACGACAGGGTGAGGAGCAGTTCTTC; CDR3aa: CASSLRQGEEQFF
d_gene: TRBD1; abundance: NA; v_gene: TRBV7-8; j_gene: TRBJ2-7; CDR3nt: TGTGCCAGCAGCTTAGGGAGGACAGGGTTCGAGCAGTACTTC; CDR3aa: CASSLGRTGFEQYF
d_gene: TRBD2; abundance: NA; v_gene: TRBV5-1; j_gene: TRBJ2-5; CDR3nt: TGCGCCAGCAGCGCAACCCTAGCGGGCCAAGAGACCCAGTACTTC; CDR3aa: CASSATLAGQETQYF
d_gene: NA; abundance: NA; v_gene: TRBV2; j_gene: TRBJ1-4; CDR3nt: TGTGCCAGCAGTAACGCTACACAGATCTTCAATGAAAAACTGTTTTTT; CDR3aa: CASSNATQIFNEKLFF
d_gene: NA; abundance: medium-sized; v_gene: TRBV7-9; j_gene: TRBJ2-2; CDR3nt: TGTGCCAGCAGCTTAGACAGGCCCGGGGAGCTGTTTTTT; CDR3aa: CASSLDRPGELFF
d_gene: TRBD2; abundance: NA; v_gene: TRBV14; j_gene: TRBJ2-4; CDR3nt: TGTGCCAGCAGCCCTGCGGGAGGGGTGGAAAACATTCAGTACTTC; CDR3aa: CASSPAGGVENIQYF
d_gene: TRBD1; abundance: once; v_gene: TRBV30; j_gene: TRBJ1-4; CDR3nt: TGTGCCTGGAAGGGGGGACAGGGTGGTGAAAAACTGTTTTTT; CDR3aa: CAWKGGQGGEKLFF
d_gene: NA; abundance: NA; v_gene: TRBV18; j_gene: TRBJ1-4; CDR3nt: TGTGCCAGCTCACCACCGAACCAGGGAGGGGAAAAACTGTTTTTT; CDR3aa: CASSPPNQGGEKLFF
d_gene: TRBD1; abundance: NA; v_gene: TRBV9; j_gene: TRBJ2-3; CDR3nt: TGTGCCAGCAGCGAAACAGGGGGCGTCACAGATACGCAGTATTTT; CDR3aa: CASSETGGVTDTQYF
d_gene: NA; abundance: NA; v_gene: TRBV7-9; j_gene: TRBJ2-5; CDR3nt: TGTGCCAGCAGCTTTGGGGAGTGGGAGACCCAGTACTTC; CDR3aa: CASSFGEWETQYF
d_gene: NA; abundance: NA; v_gene: TRBV11-2; j_gene: TRBJ2-6; CDR3nt: TGTGCCAGCAGCACCGCTTTTACAGGGGCCAACGTCCTGACTTTC; CDR3aa: CASSTAFTGANVLTF
d_gene: TRBD1; abundance: few; v_gene: TRBV19; j_gene: TRBJ1-2; CDR3nt: TGTGCCAGTAGTATTGGGGGACCGGACAGGGGAGAGAACTATGGCTACACCTTC; CDR3aa: CASSIGGPDRGENYGYTF
d_gene: TRBD1; abundance: NA; v_gene: TRBV6-5; j_gene: TRBJ2-1; CDR3nt: TGTGCCAGCAGCTCAGGGGGCCTGATCTACAATGAGCAGTTCTTC; CDR3aa: CASSSGGLIYNEQFF
d_gene: NA; abundance: NA; v_gene: TRBV7-2; j_gene: TRBJ2-5; CDR3nt: TGTGCCAGCAGCGCATCTCGGCAGGGCTGGGAGACCCAGTACTTC; CDR3aa: CASSASRQGWETQYF